This T cell receptor beta chain was retrieved from a study of Graves' ophthalmopathy and Graves' hyperthyroidism. V was clipped by 2 bases and J by 4 bases, with 9 bases between them. Germline assignment: CDR1 MNHNS and CDR2 SASEGT. CDR3 length equals 14 residues. There are many counts of this clonotype. RNA transcripts yielded amplified TCR beta CDR3 regions. Second-round multiplex PCR followed a first-round RT-PCR using HTBI primers. TCRdb re-called the multiplex PCR reads with MiXCR, one entry per CDR3 protein. Of around 660,000 distinct CDR3 sequences listed, under 50% were seen once; the top ten hold roughly 3.5%.

The chain employs TRBV6-1 and TRBJ1-5, with D unresolved. The TCR was taken from an adult man with Graves' ophthalmopathy. The material sequenced was peripheral blood. CDR3 DNA sequence: TGTGCCAGCAGTGAAACTACAGTTAATCAGCCCCAGCATTTT. Encoded protein: CASSETTVNQPQHF.